These 25 T cell receptor beta chains were all obtained from the same sample, sequenced in a study of blood T cell repertoires in COVID-19. Profiled with immunoSEQ multiplex PCR; TCRdb holds only in-frame clones, not every one. The sample holds 150,000 to 200,000 clones, around 76% seen once. The sample comprised peripheral blood. The receptor source for this set is a woman in her sixties or seventies with acute or convalescent COVID-19.

This chain connects TRBV7-2 to TRBJ2-1; perhaps TRBD2 as D (7 bases). Trimming removed 11 bases from V and 3 bases from J, with 17 bases in between. The germline gives CDR1 SGHTA, CDR2 FQGNSA. The CDR3 sequence is 14 residues long. The CDR3 loop is CAGGGGNNYNEQFF. Here the CDR3 DNA reads TGTGCCGGAGGGGGGGGCAATAACTACAATGAGCAGTTCTTC.

This chain joins TRBV24-1 and TRBJ1-1; D not certain. The CDR3 spans 15 residues. Germline loops: CDR1 KGHDR, CDR2 SFDVKD. Trimming cost V 8 bases and J 3 bases, with 18 bases left between them. CDR3 region: CATIFLGPGDTEAFF. DNA of the CDR3: TGTGCCACCATATTCCTGGGCCCCGGGGACACTGAAGCTTTCTTT.

The J gene is TRBJ2-1, the V gene TRBV12-5; the match to TRBD2 covers 7 bases. Germline V gene lookup returns CDR1 LGHNT and CDR2 FRNRAP. The CDR3 extends over 16 amino acids. The V segment lost 0 bases and the J segment 4 bases; nucleotides outside the gene matches: 6. CDR3 nucleotides: TGTGCTAGTGGTTTGGTACTTAGCGGGTCATACAATGAGCAGTTCTTC. This gives the protein CASGLVLSGSYNEQFF.

The rearrangement joins TRBV28 to TRBJ1-5; D remains ambiguous. Germline-derived CDR1 and CDR2 are MDHEN and SYDVKM. Trimming removed 4 bases at V and 2 bases at J, with 6 bases between. This CDR3 has 13 residues. The CDR3 spells CASSSPGNQPQHF. The DNA for the CDR3 is TGTGCCAGCAGTTCTCCGGGCAATCAGCCCCAGCATTTT.

This chain connects TRBV9 to TRBJ2-3, with D possibly being TRBD2 (6 bases). Germline CDR1 SGDLS, CDR2 YYNGEE. CDR3 length equals 13 residues. V was clipped by 5 bases and J by 3 bases, with 10 bases between them. For the CDR3, the DNA is TGTGCCAGCAGGGCGGGAAGTACAGATACGCAGTATTTT. Translating gives CASRAGSTDTQYF.

This chain connects TRBV7-2 to TRBJ1-2, with 8 bases matching TRBD1. The CDR3 runs to 13 residues. Per germline, CDR1 SGHTA and CDR2 FQGNSA. V was pared by 4 bases and J by 8 bases, with 6 bases of the junction left unmatched. The CDR3 spells CASSSGQGRGYTF. The CDR3 DNA reads as TGTGCCAGCAGCTCAGGACAGGGACGGGGCTACACCTTC.

The chain carries TRBV19 and TRBJ2-5, with 7 bases matching TRBD1. The V gene's germline CDR1 is LNHDA and CDR2 SQIVND (reference sequence). CDR3 size: 13 residues. V was clipped by 4 bases and J by 2 bases; unmatched bases: 1. The CDR3 spells CASSTDRQETQYF. The CDR3 DNA reads TGTGCCAGTAGTACGGACAGGCAAGAGACCCAGTACTTC.

V gene TRBV3-1 (or the pseudogene TRBV3-2) combines with J gene TRBJ2-2; D not resolved. The CDR3 is 14 residues long. Deletions cut 0 bases from V and 6 bases from J, with 8 bases between. In germline, CDR1 is LGHDT, CDR2 YNNKEL (reference sequence). The CDR3 loop reads CASSQDTNPGELFF. In DNA form, the CDR3 reads TGTGCCAGCAGCCAAGATACTAACCCCGGGGAGCTGTTTTTT.

The gene calls are TRBV7-9 and TRBJ2-1; the match to TRBD2 covers 10 bases. The J segment lost 10 bases and the V segment lost 1 base, leaving 7 bases of the junction unmatched. The CDR3 loop spans 15 amino acids. Germline lookup yields CDR1 SEHNR and CDR2 FQNEAQ (reference sequence). The CDR3 region has the DNA TGTGCCAGCAGCTTAGAAAGCGGGAGGGCCGTGGAGCAGTTCTTC. Its translation is CASSLESGRAVEQFF.

The chain is built from TRBV5-1 and TRBJ2-1, with 9 bases identical to TRBD2. V dropped 0 bases and J dropped 9; count of bases not matched to a gene: 10. CDR1 is SGHRS, CDR2 YFSETQ, per germline. The CDR3 sequence is 16 residues long. The DNA for the CDR3 is TGCGCCAGCAGCTTGGTAGATAGCGGGAGCAGCACTGAGCAGTTCTTC. This codes for CASSLVDSGSSTEQFF. The full variable domain, completed using reference TRBV5-1 and TRBJ2-1, is KAGVTQTPRYLIKTRGQQVTLSCSPISGHRSVSWYQQTPGQGLQFLFEYFSETQRNKGNFPGRFSGRQFSNSRSEMNVSTLELGDSALYLCASSLVDSGSSTEQFFGPGTRLTVL.

This clone was detected only once. The chain recombines TRBV18 with TRBJ1-1; 10 positions agree with TRBD1. Germline trimming cut 3 bases from V and 4 bases from J; bases unmatched to any gene: 2. The CDR3 is 14 residues long. From germline, CDR1 is KGHSH and CDR2 LQKENI. CDR3 in DNA: TGTGCCAGCTCACCCGGACAGGGGGTCACTGAAGCTTTCTTT. Translation: CASSPGQGVTEAFF. Based on the CDR3 plus reference TRBV18 and TRBJ1-1, the full variable domain is NAGVMQNPRHLVRRRGQEARLRCSPMKGHSHVYWYRQLPEEGLKFMVYLQKENIIDESGMPKERFSAEFPKEGPSILRIQQVVRGDSAAYFCASSPGQGVTEAFFGQGTRLTVV.

The genes are TRBV20-1 and TRBJ2-3; D is unclear. There are 11 residues in the CDR3. V was clipped by 1 base and J by 6 bases, with 5 bases between them. Germline V gene sequence: CDR1 DFQATT, CDR2 SNEGSKA (reference sequence). Here the CDR3 reads CSARVGDTQYF. CDR3 DNA sequence: TGCAGTGCTAGAGTCGGGGATACGCAGTATTTT.

CDR3 in DNA: TGTGCCAGCAGTTACGGGCGGGCCGGTGGCTACGAGCAGTACTTC. Protein sequence: CASSYGRAGGYEQYF. The V and J genes are TRBV6-5 and TRBJ2-7, with TRBD2 as a possible D gene (5 bases). CDR3 size: 15 residues. V was pared by 2 bases and J by 3 bases, with 14 bases between. In germline, CDR1 is MNHEY, CDR2 SVGAGI.

V gene TRBV2 combines with J gene TRBJ2-1; weak D call: TRBD2 (6 bases). V was cut by 4 bases and J by 3 bases, with 7 bases left in between. CDR1 is SNHLY, CDR2 FYNNEI, per germline. This CDR3 is 13 amino acids long. The CDR3 DNA reads as TGTGCCAGCAGTGCGGGACTCTACAATGAGCAGTTCTTC. This gives the protein CASSAGLYNEQFF.

This sequence joins TRBV11-2 and TRBJ2-2, with 10 bases lining up with TRBD2. The CDR3 is 18 residues long. V was pared by 0 bases and J by 2 bases, with 6 bases of the junction left unmatched. Germline-derived CDR1 and CDR2 are SGHAT and FQNNGV. In DNA, the CDR3 is TGTGCCAGCAGCTTAGACCTAAGCGGGGGGGCAAACACCGGGGAGCTGTTTTTT. It codes for CASSLDLSGGANTGELFF. Full variable domain (remainder filled in from reference TRBV11-2 and TRBJ2-2): EAGVAQSPRYKIIEKRQSVAFWCNPISGHATLYWYQQILGQGPKLLIQFQNNGVVDDSQLPKDRFSAERLKGVDSTLKIQPAKLEDSAVYLCASSLDLSGGANTGELFFGEGSRLTVL.

This chain connects TRBV6-5 to TRBJ1-5; 8 bases are shared with TRBD1. Germline V lookup: CDR1 MNHEY, CDR2 SVGAGI. This CDR3 contains 13 residues. The J segment lost 4 bases and the V segment lost 4 bases, leaving 0 bases of the junction unmatched. The CDR3 DNA follows: TGTGCCAGCAGTTGGACAGGGAATCAGCCCCAGCATTTT. The encoded protein is CASSWTGNQPQHF.

The chain has TRBV7-8 and TRBJ2-1, with 7 bases lining up with TRBD2. This CDR3 has 15 residues. Trimming removed 0 bases from V and 9 bases from J; junction bases left unmatched: 8. Per germline, CDR1 SGHVS and CDR2 FQNEAQ. CDR3 DNA sequence: TGTGCCAGCAGCTTAGCGGCCGGGACTATTGTTGAGCAGTTCTTC. Encoded protein: CASSLAAGTIVEQFF.

J is TRBJ1-2 and V is TRBV27, with 7 positions matching TRBD1. This CDR3 spans 13 amino acids. J lost 7 bases, V lost 1 base, and 3 bases had no gene match. Germline V gene sequence: CDR1 MNHEY, CDR2 SMNVEV (reference sequence). CDR3 sequence: CASSLLQGTGYTF. CDR3 sequence (DNA): TGTGCCAGCAGTTTATTACAGGGGACTGGCTACACCTTC.

The chain couples TRBV5-1 to TRBJ1-2; a weak D match, TRBD1 (5 bases). Trimming cost V 4 bases and J 1 base, with 17 bases left between them. There are 16 residues in the CDR3. Germline CDR1 reads SGHRS; CDR2 reads YFSETQ. The CDR3 region is CASSPTRGVVNYGYTF. DNA for the CDR3: TGCGCCAGCAGCCCCACCCGGGGGGTTGTTAACTATGGCTACACCTTC.

The CDR3 spells CASSSTGTGFREQYF. CDR3 DNA: TGTGCCAGCAGCTCGACCGGGACAGGTTTTCGCGAGCAGTACTTC. The chain combines TRBV7-8 with TRBJ2-7; 8 nucleotides agree with TRBD1. J lost 6 bases, V lost 4 bases, and 11 bases had no gene match. There are 15 residues in the CDR3. Germline assignment: CDR1 SGHVS and CDR2 FQNEAQ.

The J gene is TRBJ2-2, the V gene TRBV7-8; TRBD2 aligns across 7 bases. Germline CDR1 reads SGHVS; CDR2 reads FQNEAQ. The CDR3 contains 17 residues. V was pared by 4 bases and J by 5 bases, with 13 bases of the junction left unmatched. CDR3 nucleotides: TGTGCCAGCAGCTCGGGTACCGGGGAGGGAGGAACCGGGGAGCTGTTTTTT. Its translation is CASSSGTGEGGTGELFF.

The chain recombines TRBV6-2 or TRBV6-3 with TRBJ2-2; no reliable D call. V was clipped by 4 bases and J by 1 base, with 7 bases between them. Germline V lookup: CDR1 MNHEY, CDR2 SVGEGT. The CDR3 has 14 residues. The CDR3 bases are TGTGCCAGCAGTTCAGACTTGAACACCGGGGAGCTGTTTTTT. This gives the protein CASSSDLNTGELFF.

The CDR3 is CASTGVTEAFF. In nucleotides, the CDR3 is TGTGCCAGCACAGGGGTGACTGAAGCTTTCTTT. The V call is TRBV3-1 (or the pseudogene TRBV3-2), the J call TRBJ1-1; possible D gene TRBD1, 6 bases. The CDR3 covers 11 residues. The V gene lost 7 bases and the J gene lost 5 bases, with 8 bases spanning the gap. Germline V gives CDR1 LGHDT, CDR2 YNNKEL (reference sequence).

The chain joins TRBV10-2 to TRBJ1-3; a weak D match, TRBD1 (5 bases). The CDR3 is 14 amino acids. Germline loops: CDR1 WSHSY, CDR2 SAAADI. V was trimmed by 8 bases and J by 8 bases, leaving 19 bases between them. The CDR3 bases are TGCGCCAGCTCTCAAAGCAGGGAAGGTTACACCATATATTTT. It is translated as CASSQSREGYTIYF.

The chain employs TRBV28 and TRBJ1-2; D perhaps matches TRBD1 (5 bases). Germline loops: CDR1 MDHEN, CDR2 SYDVKM. The CDR3 runs to 14 residues. V lost 3 bases to trimming and J lost 8 bases, with 16 bases between them. CDR3 residues: CASSLNPQGEGYTF. The DNA for the CDR3 is TGTGCCAGCAGTTTGAACCCCCAGGGTGAAGGCTACACCTTC.